Shown below are 17 T cell receptor beta chains from a single sample sequenced in a study of graft-versus-host responses after intestinal transplantation. This table comes from immunoSEQ multiplex PCR, and its TCRdb copy is limited to in-frame clones, with some not included. The sample carries about 9,800 clones, under 95% recorded once. The specimen comprised PBMCs, sampled approximately 42 days after intestinal transplant. The origin of the receptors is a human patient who received an intestinal transplant, so some T cells may come from the graft donor.

This clone was seen only once. The rearrangement joins TRBV29-1 to TRBJ2-7, with 12 bases that match TRBD2. This CDR3 is 13 amino acids long. The trim removed 6 bases at V and 3 bases at J, leaving 3 bases unmatched. CDR1 is SQVTM and CDR2 is ANQGSEA in the germline V gene. The CDR3 nucleotides read TGCAGCGTAATGACTAGCGGGAGCTACGAGCAGTACTTC. This codes for CSVMTSGSYEQYF.

The rearrangement uses TRBV7-9 and TRBJ1-3, with D unresolved. The CDR3 totals 12 residues. From germline, CDR1 is SEHNR and CDR2 FQNEAQ (reference sequence). V lost 5 bases, J lost 6 bases, and 8 bases lay in between. CDR3 region: CASSLSANTIYF. The CDR3 bases are TGTGCCAGCAGCCTCAGCGCAAACACCATATATTTT.

This sequence joins TRBV7-6 and TRBJ1-1; a possible D gene is TRBD1 (5 bases). CDR3 length: 14 amino acids. V dropped 4 bases and J dropped 2 bases, with 11 bases sitting between them. Germline V gene data show CDR1 as SGHVS and CDR2 as FNYEAQ. The CDR3 is CASSSGLLNTEAFF. The CDR3, as DNA: TGTGCCAGCAGCTCGGGACTCCTTAACACTGAAGCTTTCTTT.

The V and J genes are TRBV10-3 and TRBJ1-1; 8 bases fit TRBD1. CDR1 is ENHRY and CDR2 is SYGVKD in the germline V gene. The trim removed 0 bases at V and 1 base at J, leaving 4 bases unmatched. The length of the CDR3 is 16 residues. Here the CDR3 reads CAISESQGGKNTEAFF. CDR3 nucleotide sequence: TGTGCCATCAGTGAGTCACAGGGGGGGAAGAACACTGAAGCTTTCTTT.

The chain uses TRBV7-3 and TRBJ2-7; D not resolved. V dropped 5 bases and J dropped 3 bases, with 17 bases sitting between them. The length of the CDR3 is 15 residues. CDR1 and CDR2 from the germline V gene are SGHTA and FQGTGA. CDR3 nucleotide sequence: TGTGCCAGCAGCCGAGAGGACGGGCTTGGCTACGAGCAGTACTTC. This gives the protein CASSREDGLGYEQYF.

The chain has TRBV19 and TRBJ2-5, with TRBD1 matching over 9 bases. This CDR3 region has 13 residues. V gave up 6 bases and J gave up 5 bases; unmatched junction bases: 4. The V gene's germline CDR1 is LNHDA and CDR2 SQIVND (reference sequence). The CDR3 DNA is TGTGCCAGTAGAACAGGGGGCGACGAGACCCAGTACTTC. Residues: CASRTGGDETQYF.

The CDR3 DNA is TGCAGCGTTGGCCAGCTGGGGGCTGGAACGGGGTGGAGGCAGTTCTTC. Amino acids: CSVGQLGAGTGWRQFF. The V and J genes are TRBV29-1 and TRBJ2-1, with D possibly TRBD1 on 6 matching bases. The CDR3 spans 16 residues. CDR1 is SQVTM, CDR2 ANQGSEA, per germline. V was cut by 4 bases and J by 12 bases, with 28 bases left in between.

V is TRBV9 and J is TRBJ2-7, with 13 positions matching TRBD2. Germline V gives CDR1 SGDLS, CDR2 YYNGEE. The CDR3 is 13 residues long. Trimming removed 7 bases from V and 6 bases from J; junction bases left unmatched: 4. Written as DNA, the CDR3 is TGTGCCAGCGGGACTAGCGGGGTGGGCGAGCAGTACTTC. Its protein product is CASGTSGVGEQYF.

The genes are TRBV6-6 and TRBJ1-1; 8 bases agree with TRBD1. This CDR3 region has 13 residues. CDR1 and CDR2 (germline): MNHNY, SVGAGI (reference sequence). V lost 0 bases, J lost 8 bases, and 2 bases stayed unmatched. The CDR3 DNA is TGTGCCAGCAGTTACTCTCAGGGGGCGGAAGCTTTCTTT. Protein sequence: CASSYSQGAEAFF.

This clone showed up just a few times. The rearrangement joins TRBV2 to TRBJ2-7; D may be TRBD1 (5 bases). This CDR3 comprises 14 residues. Germline CDR1 is SNHLY and CDR2 is FYNNEI. Trimming stripped 8 bases from V and 9 bases from J, with 23 bases between. The CDR3 reads CASQLPLSDQGQYF. The CDR3 DNA reads as TGTGCCAGCCAACTTCCCCTGTCGGACCAGGGGCAGTACTTC.

The chain joins TRBV6-5 to TRBJ2-3; weak D call: TRBD2 (5 bases). V shed 2 bases and J shed 5 bases, with 14 bases lying between them. The CDR3 has 15 residues. The V gene's germline CDR1 is MNHEY and CDR2 SVGAGI. The CDR3 DNA sequence: TGTGCCAGCAGTTACAAGGGAGACGGGCTAGATACGCAGTATTTT. Protein product: CASSYKGDGLDTQYF.

This chain joins TRBV27 and TRBJ2-3, with D perhaps matching TRBD1 (5 bases). In germline, CDR1 is MNHEY, CDR2 SMNVEV (reference sequence). The CDR3 spans 14 residues. V lost 1 base and J lost 7, with 12 bases in between. In nucleotides, the CDR3 is TGTGCCAGCAGTTTATTAAGGGGTTGGAATACGCAGTATTTT. Translating it yields CASSLLRGWNTQYF.

Comment on this clone: A junction boundary mismatches the germline segment, possibly from a read error. This CDR3 reads CASTTYRDRDSAAF. In nucleotides, the CDR3 is TGTGCCAGTACTACATACCGGGACAGGGACTCCGCAGCCTTC. The chain uses TRBV19 and TRBJ1-2; 9 bases line up with TRBD1. The germline gives CDR1 LNHDA, CDR2 SQIVND (reference sequence). The CDR3 extends over 14 amino acids. Full variable domain (rest looked up from reference TRBV19 and TRBJ1-2): DGGITQSPKYLFRKEGQNVTLSCEQNLNHDAMYWYRQDPGQGLRLIYYSQIVNDFQKGDIAEGYSVSREKKESFPLTVTSAQKNPTAFYLCASTTYRDRDSAAFGSGTRLTVV.

The chain uses TRBV11-1 and TRBJ1-3; possible D gene TRBD1, 5 bases. This CDR3 has 17 amino acids. The germline gives CDR1 SGHAT, CDR2 FQDESV (reference sequence). V was clipped by 5 bases and J by 4 bases, with 21 bases between them. CDR3: CASSGRDSRGPGNTIYF. In DNA form, the CDR3 reads TGTGCCAGCAGCGGAAGGGACTCCCGGGGACCAGGAAACACCATATATTTT.

The rearrangement links TRBV21-1 to TRBJ2-7; TRBD2, as called in the table, went unchecked against the DNA. TRBV21-1 is shown as a pseudogene. CDR3 length: 14 residues. DNA for the CDR3: TGTGCCAGCAGCAAAAGAGGGAGATGCCACGAGCAGTACTTC. This codes for CASSKRGRCHEQYF.

The chain recombines TRBV11-2 with TRBJ1-1; 7 bases line up with TRBD1. This CDR3 is 15 amino acids long. The germline gives CDR1 SGHAT, CDR2 FQNNGV. V lost 1 base to trimming and J lost 4 bases; unmatched junction nucleotides: 6. This chain's CDR3 is CASSLAKTGSTEAFF. The CDR3 bases are TGTGCCAGCAGCTTAGCAAAGACAGGGAGCACTGAAGCTTTCTTT.

This rearrangement joins TRBV28 to TRBJ2-2; possible D gene TRBD1, 5 bases. V dropped 6 bases and J dropped 6 bases, with 20 bases sitting between them. The germline CDR1 and CDR2 sequences are MDHEN and SYDVKM. CDR3 size: 16 residues. The CDR3 DNA sequence: TGTGCCAGCAGCTTTTTAGGTCAGGGAAGCCCCGGGGAGCTGTTTTTT. It encodes CASSFLGQGSPGELFF.